Each of the 5 T cell receptor beta chains below was sequenced from the same sample in a study of blood T cell repertoires in COVID-19. The data were produced by immunoSEQ multiplex PCR, yet TCRdb's version contains in-frame clones alone and is incomplete. The data hold 200,000 or so clones, with just under 85% observed a single time. The sample taken for sequencing was peripheral blood. Receptor source: a human donor with acute or convalescent COVID-19. The donor label of this sample is uncertain.

The gene calls are TRBV10-2 and TRBJ2-3, with D maybe TRBD1 (5 bases). The V end lost 6 bases, the J end lost 1 base, and 14 bases lay between the germline ends. There are 15 residues in the CDR3. Germline V gene sequence: CDR1 WSHSY, CDR2 SAAADI. CDR3 in DNA: TGCGCCAGCAGCCCCGTTTGGGGCGGCACAGATACGCAGTATTTT. Translation gives CASSPVWGGTDTQYF.

The chain combines TRBV7-7 with TRBJ2-1, with TRBD2 identical over 7 bases. In germline, CDR1 is SSHAT, CDR2 FNYEAQ (reference sequence). This CDR3 contains 14 residues. V shed 5 bases and J 7 bases; nucleotides not matched to a gene: 8. The CDR3 DNA reads as TGTGCCAGCAGCCGAGCGACTAGCCCAAATGAGCAGTTCTTC. Translation gives CASSRATSPNEQFF.

The chain employs TRBV9 and TRBJ1-4; 8 bases line up with TRBD1. Germline CDR1 reads SGDLS; CDR2 reads YYNGEE. The V segment lost 3 bases and the J segment 7 bases; nucleotides outside the gene matches: 8. The CDR3 totals 15 residues. The DNA of the CDR3 is TGTGCCAGCAGCGCTTCAGGGGGCTTTAGTGAAAAACTGTTTTTT. It translates to CASSASGGFSEKLFF.

This sequence joins TRBV15 and TRBJ1-1; D is unresolved. Germline CDR1 LNHNV, CDR2 YYDKDF (reference sequence). V was shortened by 3 bases and J by 5 bases, with 16 bases between the two germline ends. The CDR3 has 15 amino acids. The CDR3 spells CATSRTTGMGTEAFF. The CDR3 DNA reads as TGTGCCACCAGCAGGACGACGGGAATGGGGACTGAAGCTTTCTTT.

The genes are TRBV5-6 and TRBJ2-1; 16 bases agree with TRBD2. CDR3 length: 16 amino acids. V lost 0 bases and J lost 8; bases outside the gene matches: 2. Germline V CDR1 and CDR2: SGHDT, YYEEEE. The CDR3 loop reads CASSLAGTSGRDEQFF. The CDR3 DNA is TGTGCCAGCAGCTTGGCCGGGACTAGCGGGAGGGATGAGCAGTTCTTC.